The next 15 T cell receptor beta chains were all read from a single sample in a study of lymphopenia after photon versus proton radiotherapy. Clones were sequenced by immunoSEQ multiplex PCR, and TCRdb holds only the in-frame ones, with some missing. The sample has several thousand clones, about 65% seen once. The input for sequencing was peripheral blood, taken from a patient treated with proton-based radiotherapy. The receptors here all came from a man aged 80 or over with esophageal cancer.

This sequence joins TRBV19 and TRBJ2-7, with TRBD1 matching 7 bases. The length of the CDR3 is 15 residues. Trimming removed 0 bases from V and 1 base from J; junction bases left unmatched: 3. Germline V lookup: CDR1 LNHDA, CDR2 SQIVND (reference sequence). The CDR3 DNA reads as TGTGCCAGTAGTATAGAAAAGGGGGCTTCCTACGAGCAGTACTTC. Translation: CASSIEKGASYEQYF.

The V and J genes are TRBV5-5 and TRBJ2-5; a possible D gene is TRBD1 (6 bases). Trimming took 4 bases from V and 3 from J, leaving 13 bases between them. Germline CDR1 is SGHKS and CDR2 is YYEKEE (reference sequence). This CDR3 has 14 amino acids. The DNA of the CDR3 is TGTGCCAGCAGCCCACCGGGACAAGAAGAGACCCAGTACTTC. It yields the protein CASSPPGQEETQYF.

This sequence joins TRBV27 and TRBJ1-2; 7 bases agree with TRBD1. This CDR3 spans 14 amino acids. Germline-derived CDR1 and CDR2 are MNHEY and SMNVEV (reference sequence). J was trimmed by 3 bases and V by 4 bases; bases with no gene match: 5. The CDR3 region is CASSSQGQYYGYTF. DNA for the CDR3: TGTGCCAGCAGTTCGCAGGGACAGTACTATGGCTACACCTTC.

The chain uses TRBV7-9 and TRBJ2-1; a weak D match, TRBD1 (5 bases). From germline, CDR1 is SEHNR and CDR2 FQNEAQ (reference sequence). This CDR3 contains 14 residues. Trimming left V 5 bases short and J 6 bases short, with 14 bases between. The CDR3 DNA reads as TGTGCCAGCAGCCAGCTACAGGTTAGCAATGAGCAGTTCTTC. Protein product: CASSQLQVSNEQFF.

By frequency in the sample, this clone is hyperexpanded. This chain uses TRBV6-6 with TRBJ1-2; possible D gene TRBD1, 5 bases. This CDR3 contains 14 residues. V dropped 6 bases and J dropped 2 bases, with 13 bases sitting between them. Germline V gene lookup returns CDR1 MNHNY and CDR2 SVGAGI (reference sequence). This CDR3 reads CASRTAGGNYGYTF. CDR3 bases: TGTGCCAGCAGGACCGCGGGGGGGAACTATGGCTACACCTTC.

In DNA form, the CDR3 reads TGTGCCAGCAGCGTAGGAGGTCCGACTAGCGGGAGCAATGAGCAGTTCTTC. This sequence encodes CASSVGGPTSGSNEQFF. This chain joins TRBV9 and TRBJ2-1, with 12 bases aligning to TRBD2. This CDR3 is built from 17 residues. Germline V CDR1 and CDR2: SGDLS, YYNGEE. The ends lost 0 bases at V and 6 bases at J; junction bases unmatched: 7.

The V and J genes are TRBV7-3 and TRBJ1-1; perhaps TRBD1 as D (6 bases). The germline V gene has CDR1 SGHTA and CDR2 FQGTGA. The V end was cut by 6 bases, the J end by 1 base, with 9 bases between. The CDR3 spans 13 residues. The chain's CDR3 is CASSRQANTEAFF. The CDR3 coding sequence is TGTGCCAGCAGTCGACAGGCGAACACTGAAGCTTTCTTT.

CDR3 loop: CSVDPGRIEAFF. The CDR3, as DNA: TGCAGCGTTGATCCAGGGAGGATAGAAGCTTTCTTT. The chain carries TRBV29-1 and TRBJ1-1, with D tentatively TRBD1 (5 bases). Trimming removed 3 bases from V and 8 bases from J, with 13 bases in between. The germline V gene encodes CDR1 SQVTM and CDR2 ANQGSEA. The CDR3 runs 12 residues.

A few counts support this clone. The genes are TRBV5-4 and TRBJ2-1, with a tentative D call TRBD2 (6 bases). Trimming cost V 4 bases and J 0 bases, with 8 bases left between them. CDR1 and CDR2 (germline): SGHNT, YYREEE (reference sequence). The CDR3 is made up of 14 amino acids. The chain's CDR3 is CASSRAGSYNEQFF. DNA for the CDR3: TGTGCCAGCAGCCGAGCGGGCTCCTACAATGAGCAGTTCTTC.

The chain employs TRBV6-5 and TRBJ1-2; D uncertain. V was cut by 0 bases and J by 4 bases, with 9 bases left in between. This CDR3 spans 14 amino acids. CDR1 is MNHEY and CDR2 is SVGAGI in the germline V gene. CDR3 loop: CASSYSDGPYGYTF. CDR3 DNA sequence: TGTGCCAGCAGTTACTCTGACGGGCCCTATGGCTACACCTTC.

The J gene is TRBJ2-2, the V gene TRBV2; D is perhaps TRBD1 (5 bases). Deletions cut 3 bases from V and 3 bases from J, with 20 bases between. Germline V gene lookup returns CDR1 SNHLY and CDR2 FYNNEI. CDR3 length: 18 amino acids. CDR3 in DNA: TGTGCCAGCAGTGAGCCCAGAGAGCAGGGTATATACACCGGGGAGCTGTTTTTT. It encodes CASSEPREQGIYTGELFF.

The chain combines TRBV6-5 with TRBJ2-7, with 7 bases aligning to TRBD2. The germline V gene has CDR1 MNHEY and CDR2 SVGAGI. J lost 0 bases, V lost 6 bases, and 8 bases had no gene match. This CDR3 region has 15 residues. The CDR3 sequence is CASRATSALSYEQYF. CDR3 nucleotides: TGTGCCAGCAGAGCTACTAGCGCGCTCTCCTACGAGCAGTACTTC.

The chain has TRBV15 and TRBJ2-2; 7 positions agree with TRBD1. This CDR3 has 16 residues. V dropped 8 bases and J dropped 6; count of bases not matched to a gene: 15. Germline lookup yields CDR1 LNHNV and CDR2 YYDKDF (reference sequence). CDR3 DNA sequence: TGTGCCACCGCAGAGTACAGGGGTAGTAGGCCCGGGGAGCTGTTTTTT. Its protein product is CATAEYRGSRPGELFF. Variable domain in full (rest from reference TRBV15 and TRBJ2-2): DAMVIQNPRYQVTQFGKPVTLSCSQTLNHNVMYWYQQKSSQAPKLLFHYYDKDFNNEADTPDNFQSRRPNTSFCFLDIRSPGLGDTAMYLCATAEYRGSRPGELFFGEGSRLTVL.

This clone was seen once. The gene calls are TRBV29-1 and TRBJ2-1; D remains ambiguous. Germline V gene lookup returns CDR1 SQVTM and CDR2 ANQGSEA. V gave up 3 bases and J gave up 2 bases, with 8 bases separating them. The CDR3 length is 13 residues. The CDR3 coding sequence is TGCAGCGTTGAGGCTACCACCTACAATGAGCAGTTCTTC. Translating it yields CSVEATTYNEQFF.

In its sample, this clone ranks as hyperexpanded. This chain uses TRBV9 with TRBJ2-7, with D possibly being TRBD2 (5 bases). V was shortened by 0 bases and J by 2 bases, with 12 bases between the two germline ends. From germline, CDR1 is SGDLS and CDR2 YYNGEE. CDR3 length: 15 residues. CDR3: CASSVALGITYEQYF. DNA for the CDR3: TGTGCCAGCAGCGTAGCTCTCGGGATTACCTACGAGCAGTACTTC.